This T cell receptor beta chain was captured by sequencing in a study of blood T cell repertoires in COVID-19. Study in general: The samples span acute and convalescent COVID-19 from the United States, Italy and Spain. PBMCs, B-cell-depleted T cells, or T cells provided the cDNA or gDNA that made up the material.

The CDR3 extends over 12 amino acids. The V gene's germline CDR1 is MDHEN and CDR2 SYDVKM. V dropped 7 bases and J dropped 8 bases, with 14 bases sitting between them. As handled by the study authors: Quantification of nucleated cells was approximated via reference gene primer amplification. Here immunoSEQ multiplex PCR was the method, and the copy in TCRdb shows in-frame clones only, minus some. V and J calls and clone size are as listed in that table; D and trimming were resolved from the DNA. The sample shows about 140,000 clones, roughly four fifths of them seen only once. The source material was peripheral blood. The TCR originated in an elderly man with acute or convalescent COVID-19. The chain recombines TRBV28 with TRBJ1-2; no clear D. CDR3 amino acids: CASTDKGRGYTF. For the CDR3, the DNA is TGTGCCAGCACCGACAAAGGAAGGGGCTACACCTTC.